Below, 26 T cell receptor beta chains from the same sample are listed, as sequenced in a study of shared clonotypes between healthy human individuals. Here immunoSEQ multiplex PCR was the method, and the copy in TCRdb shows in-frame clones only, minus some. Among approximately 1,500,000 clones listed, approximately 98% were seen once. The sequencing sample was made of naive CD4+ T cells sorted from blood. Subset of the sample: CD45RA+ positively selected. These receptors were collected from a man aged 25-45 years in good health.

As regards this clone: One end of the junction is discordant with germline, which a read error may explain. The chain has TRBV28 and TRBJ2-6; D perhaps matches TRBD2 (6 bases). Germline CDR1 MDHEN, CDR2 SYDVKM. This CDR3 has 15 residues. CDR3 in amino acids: CASSGTASGANVLTF. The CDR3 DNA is TGTGCCAGCTCAGGGACTGCCTCTGGGGCCAATGTCCTGACTTTC. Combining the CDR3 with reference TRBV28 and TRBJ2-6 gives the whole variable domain DVKVTQSSRYLVKRTGEKVFLECVQDMDHENMFWYRQDPGLGLRLIYFSYDVKMKEKGDIPEGYSVSREKKERFSLILESASTNQTSMYLCASSGTASGANVLTFGAGSRLTVL.

CDR3 residues: CAWSRDRSPSGNQPQHF. CDR3 DNA sequence: TGTGCCTGGAGCCGGGACAGGTCACCTTCTGGCAATCAGCCCCAGCATTTT. This chain joins TRBV30 and TRBJ1-5, with TRBD1 matching 8 bases. This CDR3 is built from 17 residues. The junction had 12 bases not matched to a gene; V was cut back by 3 bases and J by 2 bases. Germline V gene sequence: CDR1 GTSNPN, CDR2 SVGIG (reference sequence).

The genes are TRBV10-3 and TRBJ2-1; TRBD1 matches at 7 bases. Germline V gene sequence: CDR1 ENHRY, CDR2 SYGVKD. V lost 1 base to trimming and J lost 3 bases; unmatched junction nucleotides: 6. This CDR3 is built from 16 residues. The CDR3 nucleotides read TGTGCCATCAGTGAGTACCGGGACAGATACTACAATGAGCAGTTCTTC. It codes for CAISEYRDRYYNEQFF.

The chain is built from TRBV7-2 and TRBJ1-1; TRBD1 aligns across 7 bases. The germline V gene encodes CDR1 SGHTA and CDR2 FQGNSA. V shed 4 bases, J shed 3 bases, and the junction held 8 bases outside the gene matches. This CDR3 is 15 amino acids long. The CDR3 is CASSSKTGSHTEAFF. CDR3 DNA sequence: TGTGCCAGCAGCTCCAAGACAGGGAGCCACACTGAAGCTTTCTTT.

CDR3 nucleotide sequence: TGCGCCAGCAGTGGAGGGCGACAGGGGACGGACACAGATACGCAGTATTTT. Translated, it gives CASSGGRQGTDTDTQYF. This rearrangement joins TRBV10-1 to TRBJ2-3; 8 bases are a match to TRBD1. Germline trimming cut 4 bases from V and 2 bases from J; bases unmatched to any gene: 11. The germline CDR1 and CDR2 sequences are WNHNN and SYGVQD (reference sequence). This CDR3 is built from 17 residues.

CDR3 DNA: TGTGCCAGCAGTTACTCGAGAGCTAGCCCGAAGGCCCTGACTTTC. As protein: CASSYSRASPKALTF. The chain recombines TRBV6-5 with TRBJ2-6; the D gene is possibly TRBD2 (5 bases). The V end was cut by 0 bases, the J end by 15 bases, with 18 bases between. The CDR3 is 15 amino acids. In germline, CDR1 is MNHEY, CDR2 SVGAGI.

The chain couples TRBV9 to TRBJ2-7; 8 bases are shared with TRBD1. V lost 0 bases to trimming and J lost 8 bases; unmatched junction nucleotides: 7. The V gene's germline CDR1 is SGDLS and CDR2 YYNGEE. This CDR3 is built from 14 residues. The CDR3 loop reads CASSVDQGAFQQYF. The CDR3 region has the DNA TGTGCCAGCAGCGTAGATCAGGGGGCCTTCCAGCAGTACTTC.

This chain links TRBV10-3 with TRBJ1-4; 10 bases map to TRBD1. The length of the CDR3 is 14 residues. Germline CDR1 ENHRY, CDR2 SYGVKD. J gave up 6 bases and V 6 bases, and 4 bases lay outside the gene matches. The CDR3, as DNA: TGTGCCATCAGGTCCGGGACAGGGGATGAAAAACTGTTTTTT. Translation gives CAIRSGTGDEKLFF.

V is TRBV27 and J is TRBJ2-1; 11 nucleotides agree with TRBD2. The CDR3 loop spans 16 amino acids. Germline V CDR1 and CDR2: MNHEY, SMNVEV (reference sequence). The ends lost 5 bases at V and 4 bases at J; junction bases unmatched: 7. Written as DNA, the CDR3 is TGTGCCAGCAGTCTATTAGCGGGAGGGATGTACAATGAGCAGTTCTTC. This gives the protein CASSLLAGGMYNEQFF.

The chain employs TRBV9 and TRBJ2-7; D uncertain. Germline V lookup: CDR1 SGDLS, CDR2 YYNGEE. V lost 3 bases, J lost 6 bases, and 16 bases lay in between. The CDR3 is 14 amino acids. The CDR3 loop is CASSARPSMGEQYF. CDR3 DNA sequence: TGTGCCAGCAGCGCGCGGCCCTCTATGGGCGAGCAGTACTTC.

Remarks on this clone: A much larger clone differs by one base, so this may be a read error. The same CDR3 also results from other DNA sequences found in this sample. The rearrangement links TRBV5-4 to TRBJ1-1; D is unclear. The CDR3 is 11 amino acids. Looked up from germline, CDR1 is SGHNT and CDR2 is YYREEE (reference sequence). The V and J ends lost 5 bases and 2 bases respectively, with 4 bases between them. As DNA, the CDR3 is TGTGCCAGCAGTTTAAACACTGAAGCTTTCTTT. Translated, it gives CASSLNTEAFF.

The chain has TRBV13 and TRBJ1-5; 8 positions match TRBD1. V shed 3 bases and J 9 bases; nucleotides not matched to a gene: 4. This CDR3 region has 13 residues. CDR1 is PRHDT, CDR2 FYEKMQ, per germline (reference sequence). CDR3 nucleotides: TGTGCCAGCAGCTTGGACAGGGTGGGGCCCCAGCATTTT. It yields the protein CASSLDRVGPQHF.

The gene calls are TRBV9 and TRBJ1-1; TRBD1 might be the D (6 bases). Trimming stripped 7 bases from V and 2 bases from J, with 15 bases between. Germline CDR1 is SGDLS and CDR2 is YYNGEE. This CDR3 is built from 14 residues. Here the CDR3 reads CASSRTASNTEAFF. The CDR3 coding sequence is TGTGCCAGCTCCCGGACAGCCTCTAACACTGAAGCTTTCTTT.

Here the CDR3 DNA reads TGTGCCAGCAGCGTAGATTTGGATCCGGGCTACGAGCAGTACTTC. This translates into CASSVDLDPGYEQYF. This rearrangement joins TRBV9 to TRBJ2-7; D remains ambiguous. The V and J ends lost 0 bases and 3 bases respectively, with 13 bases between them. The CDR3 loop spans 15 amino acids. Germline V lookup: CDR1 SGDLS, CDR2 YYNGEE.

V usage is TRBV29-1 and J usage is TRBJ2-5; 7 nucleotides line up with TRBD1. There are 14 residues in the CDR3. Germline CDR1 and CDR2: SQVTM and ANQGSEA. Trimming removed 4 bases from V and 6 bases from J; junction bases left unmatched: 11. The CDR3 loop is CSVATQGVVQTQYF. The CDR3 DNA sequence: TGCAGCGTTGCCACTCAGGGGGTTGTACAGACCCAGTACTTC.

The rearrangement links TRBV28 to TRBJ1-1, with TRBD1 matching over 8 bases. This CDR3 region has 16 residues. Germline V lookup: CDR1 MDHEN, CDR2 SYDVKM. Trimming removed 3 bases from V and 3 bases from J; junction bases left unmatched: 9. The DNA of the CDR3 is TGTGCCAGCAGTTTTCCGGACAGGGTCTCGGACACTGAAGCTTTCTTT. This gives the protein CASSFPDRVSDTEAFF.

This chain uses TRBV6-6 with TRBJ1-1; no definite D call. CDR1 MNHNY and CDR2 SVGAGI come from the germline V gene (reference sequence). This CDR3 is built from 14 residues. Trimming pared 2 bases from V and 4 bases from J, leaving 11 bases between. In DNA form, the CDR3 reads TGTGCCAGCAGTTACCCGGGAGGCGGCACTGAAGCTTTCTTT. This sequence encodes CASSYPGGGTEAFF.

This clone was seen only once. CDR3 coding DNA: TGCGCCAGCAGCCCCGCGGGGATGCTCGGGGCCAACGTCCTGACTTTC. Translation gives CASSPAGMLGANVLTF. The chain employs TRBV5-1 and TRBJ2-6; TRBD2 might be the D (6 bases). The V gene lost 4 bases and the J gene lost 4 bases, with 15 bases spanning the gap. This CDR3 contains 16 residues. Germline V CDR1 and CDR2: SGHRS, YFSETQ.

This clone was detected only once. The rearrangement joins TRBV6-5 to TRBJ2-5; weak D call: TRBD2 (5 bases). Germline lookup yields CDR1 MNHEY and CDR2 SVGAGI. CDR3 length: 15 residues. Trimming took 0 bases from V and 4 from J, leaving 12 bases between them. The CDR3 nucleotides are TGTGCCAGCAGTTACTCTGTTCTAGCCAGAGAGACCCAGTACTTC. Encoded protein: CASSYSVLARETQYF.

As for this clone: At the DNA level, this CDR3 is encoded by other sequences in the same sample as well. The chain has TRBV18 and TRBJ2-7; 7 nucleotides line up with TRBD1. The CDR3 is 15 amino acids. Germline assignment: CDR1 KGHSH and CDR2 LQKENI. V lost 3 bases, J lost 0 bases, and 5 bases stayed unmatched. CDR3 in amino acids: CASSPRTGSSYEQYF. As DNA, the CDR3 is TGTGCCAGCTCACCGAGGACAGGCAGCTCCTACGAGCAGTACTTC. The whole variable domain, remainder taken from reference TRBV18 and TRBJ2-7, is NAGVMQNPRHLVRRRGQEARLRCSPMKGHSHVYWYRQLPEEGLKFMVYLQKENIIDESGMPKERFSAEFPKEGPSILRIQQVVRGDSAAYFCASSPRTGSSYEQYFGPGTRLTVT.

The CDR3 loop reads CASSSRRTVAKNIQYF. CDR3 in DNA: TGTGCCAGCAGCAGCCGACGAACGGTAGCCAAAAACATTCAGTACTTC. This chain links TRBV21-1 with TRBJ2-4. TRBV21-1 is designated a pseudogene. CDR3 size: 16 residues.

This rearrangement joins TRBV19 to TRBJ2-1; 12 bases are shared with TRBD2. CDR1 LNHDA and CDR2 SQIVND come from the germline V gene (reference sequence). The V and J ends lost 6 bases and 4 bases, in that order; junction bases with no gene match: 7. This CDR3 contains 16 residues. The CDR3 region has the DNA TGTGCCAGTAGCGTTCTAGCGGGAGGGGCATACAATGAGCAGTTCTTC. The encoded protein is CASSVLAGGAYNEQFF.

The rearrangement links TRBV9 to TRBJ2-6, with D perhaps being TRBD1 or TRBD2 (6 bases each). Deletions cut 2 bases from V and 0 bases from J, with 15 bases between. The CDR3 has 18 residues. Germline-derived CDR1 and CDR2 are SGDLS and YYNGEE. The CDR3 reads CASSVGGRVLSGANVLTF. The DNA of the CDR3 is TGTGCCAGCAGCGTGGGGGGCAGGGTCCTCTCTGGGGCCAACGTCCTGACTTTC.

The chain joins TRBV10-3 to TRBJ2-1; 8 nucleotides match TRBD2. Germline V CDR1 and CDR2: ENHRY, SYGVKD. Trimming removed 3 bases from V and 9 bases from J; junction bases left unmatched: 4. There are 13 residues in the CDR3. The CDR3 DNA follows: TGTGCCATCAGTGAAACTAGCGGAGGTGAGCAGTTCTTC. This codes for CAISETSGGEQFF.

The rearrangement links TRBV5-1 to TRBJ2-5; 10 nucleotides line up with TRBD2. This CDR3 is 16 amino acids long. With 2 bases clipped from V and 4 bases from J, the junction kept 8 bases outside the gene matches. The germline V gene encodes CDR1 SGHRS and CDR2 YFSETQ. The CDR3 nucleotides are TGCGCCAGCAGCTTACCTCTAGCGGGAGCCGGAGAGACCCAGTACTTC. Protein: CASSLPLAGAGETQYF.

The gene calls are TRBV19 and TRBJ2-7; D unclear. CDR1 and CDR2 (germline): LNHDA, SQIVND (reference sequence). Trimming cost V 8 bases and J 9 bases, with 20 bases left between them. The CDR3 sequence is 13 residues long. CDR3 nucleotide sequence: TGTGCCAGTGGGCGGCAGGCCGACTCAGTGCAGTACTTC. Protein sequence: CASGRQADSVQYF. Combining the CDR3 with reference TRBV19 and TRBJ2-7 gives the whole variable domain DGGITQSPKYLFRKEGQNVTLSCEQNLNHDAMYWYRQDPGQGLRLIYYSQIVNDFQKGDIAEGYSVSREKKESFPLTVTSAQKNPTAFYLCASGRQADSVQYFGPGTRLTVT.